This TCR beta chain originates from a study of cytomegalovirus exposure and HLA in healthy donors. 60 Vbeta and 13 Jbeta primers were used in PCR. Measured with immunoSEQ multiplex PCR; TCRdb has only the in-frame clones, and not every one. This specimen shows more than 130,000 clones; the ten leading clones hold approximately 2.4%. The germline gives CDR1 SQVTM, CDR2 ANQGSEA. The CDR3 extends over 11 amino acids. Trimming cost V 4 bases and J 4 bases, with 7 bases left between them. The study's findings and limits: Overall, approximately 150 TCR beta chains were annotated as cytomegalovirus-associated.

About this clone: The antigen is undetermined.

Sequencing was done on a sample of PBMCs. The TCR originated in a man aged 40-55 years in good health and CMV-seronegative. The chain employs TRBV29-1 and TRBJ1-1; no clear D gene. The CDR3 bases are TGCAGCGTTGGTCCCGGCACTGAAGCTTTCTTT. Translating gives CSVGPGTEAFF.